This TCR beta chain was sequenced in a study of blood T cell repertoires in COVID-19. Across the study: The samples span acute and convalescent COVID-19 from the United States, Italy and Spain. Sample material is recorded as cDNA or gDNA derived from T cells, B-cell-depleted T cells, or PBMCs.

CDR3 size: 14 residues. From germline, CDR1 is MNHEY and CDR2 SVGAGI. The V and J ends lost 11 bases and 0 bases respectively, with 14 bases between them. Assay: immunoSEQ multiplex PCR; the TCRdb copy retains only in-frame clones and omits some. Here the sample spans roughly 190,000 clones, over 75% being singletons. Sequencing input: peripheral blood. The chain uses TRBV6-5 and TRBJ1-3; no reliable D call. This TCR was recovered from a woman aged 45 to 65 with acute or convalescent COVID-19. In nucleotides, the CDR3 is TGTGCCTTCTCCGCGGGATTCTCTGGAAACACCATATATTTT. It yields the protein CAFSAGFSGNTIYF.